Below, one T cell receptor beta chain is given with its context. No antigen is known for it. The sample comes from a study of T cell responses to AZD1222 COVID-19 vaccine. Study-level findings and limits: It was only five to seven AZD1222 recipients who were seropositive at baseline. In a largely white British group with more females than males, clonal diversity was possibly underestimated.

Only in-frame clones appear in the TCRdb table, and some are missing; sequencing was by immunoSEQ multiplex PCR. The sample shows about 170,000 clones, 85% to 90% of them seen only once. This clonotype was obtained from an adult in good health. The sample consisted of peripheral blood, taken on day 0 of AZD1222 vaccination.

CDR3 nucleotides: TGTGCCATCAGTGAGTCGGGGACCCAAGAGACCCAGTACTTC. Protein sequence: CAISESGTQETQYF. The J gene is TRBJ2-5, the V gene TRBV10-3; D assignment may be TRBD1 or TRBD2 (5 bases each). The germline gives CDR1 ENHRY, CDR2 SYGVKD. V lost 0 bases, J lost 1 base, and 6 bases lay in between. CDR3 length: 14 residues.